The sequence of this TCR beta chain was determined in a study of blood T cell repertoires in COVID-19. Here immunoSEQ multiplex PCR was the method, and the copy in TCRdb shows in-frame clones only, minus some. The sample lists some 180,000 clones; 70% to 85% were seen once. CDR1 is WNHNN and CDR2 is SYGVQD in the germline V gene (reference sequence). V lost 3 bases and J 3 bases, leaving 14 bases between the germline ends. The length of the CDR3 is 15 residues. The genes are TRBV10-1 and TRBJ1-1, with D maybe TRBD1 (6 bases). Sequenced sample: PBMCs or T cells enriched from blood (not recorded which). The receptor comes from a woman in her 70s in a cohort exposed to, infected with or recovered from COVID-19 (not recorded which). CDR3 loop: CASSDVGAGDTEAFF. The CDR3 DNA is TGCGCCAGCAGTGATGTGGGAGCAGGGGACACTGAAGCTTTCTTT.